The 10 T cell receptor beta chains in this list originate from one sample, sequenced in a study of CD8+ T cells in alopecia areata. RNA was isolated and reverse transcribed to cDNA, the sequencing template. Libraries were prepared by immunoSEQ multiplex PCR; TCRdb keeps only in-frame clonotypes and omits some of them. The data show 110,000 to 150,000 clones, around three fifths seen once. The sample consisted of CD4+ T cells sorted from blood, taken at week 0. The receptors were sampled from a human donor with alopecia areata.

The chain uses TRBV5-6 and TRBJ1-2, with no clear D. CDR1 SGHDT and CDR2 YYEEEE come from the germline V gene. CDR3 length: 17 amino acids. The ends were cut back, 4 bases at V and 0 bases at J, with 19 bases in the middle. This CDR3 reads CASSLTGPYLPNYGYTF. The CDR3 DNA sequence: TGTGCCAGCAGCCTTACGGGTCCTTACCTCCCTAACTATGGCTACACCTTC.

This clone was detected a few times. The gene calls are TRBV30 and TRBJ1-2, with D possibly TRBD1 on 5 matching bases. Germline CDR1 GTSNPN, CDR2 SVGIG (reference sequence). The CDR3 runs to 13 residues. Trimming took off 2 bases at V and 4 bases at J, with 11 bases between the two ends. CDR3 in amino acids: CAWSSSGGYGYTF. The CDR3 DNA follows: TGTGCCTGGAGTTCATCGGGGGGCTATGGCTACACCTTC.

The chain recombines TRBV30 with TRBJ2-1; perhaps TRBD2 as D (6 bases). The CDR3 covers 14 residues. Germline assignment: CDR1 GTSNPN and CDR2 SVGIG (reference sequence). V lost 4 bases to trimming and J lost 4 bases, with 14 bases between them. The CDR3 nucleotides are TGTGCCTGGATAAAAGTCGGGGGATACAATGAGCAGTTCTTC. Translation: CAWIKVGGYNEQFF. Drawing the rest from reference TRBV30 and TRBJ2-1, the complete variable domain is SQTIHQWPATLVQPVGSPLSLECTVEGTSNPNLYWYRQAAGRGLQLLFYSVGIGQISSEVPQNLSASRPQDRQFILSSKKLLLSDSGFYLCAWIKVGGYNEQFFGPGTRLTVL.

This rearrangement joins TRBV5-1 to TRBJ1-4, with a tentative D call TRBD1 (6 bases). The germline gives CDR1 SGHRS, CDR2 YFSETQ. The V and J ends lost 0 bases and 5 bases respectively, with 8 bases between them. The CDR3 runs to 14 residues. The CDR3 reads CASSLGQENEKLFF. CDR3 nucleotides: TGCGCCAGCAGCTTGGGACAGGAAAATGAAAAACTGTTTTTT.

This chain connects TRBV30 to TRBJ2-6, with 12 nucleotides matching TRBD1. This CDR3 comprises 19 residues. Per the germline V gene, CDR1 is GTSNPN and CDR2 is SVGIG (reference sequence). Trimming removed 2 bases from V and 4 bases from J; junction bases left unmatched: 12. The CDR3 region is CAWSPTGTGGGLGANVLTF. CDR3 sequence (DNA): TGTGCCTGGAGTCCCACCGGGACAGGGGGCGGGTTGGGGGCCAACGTCCTGACTTTC.

The V call is TRBV29-1, the J call TRBJ2-2; unclear D gene. Trimming removed 0 bases from V and 2 bases from J, with 10 bases in between. This CDR3 region has 15 residues. The germline CDR1 and CDR2 sequences are SQVTM and ANQGSEA. The CDR3 sequence: CSVEDRQRNTGELFF. CDR3 nucleotide sequence: TGCAGCGTTGAAGATCGGCAGCGTAACACCGGGGAGCTGTTTTTT.

This clone has more than one count but fewer than ten. The chain carries TRBV6-6 and TRBJ2-3, with D unresolved. This CDR3 is built from 11 residues. Per germline, CDR1 MNHNY and CDR2 SVGAGI (reference sequence). V was cut by 5 bases and J by 4 bases, with 4 bases left in between. The CDR3 sequence is CASSTSDTQYF. The CDR3, as DNA: TGTGCCAGCAGTACGTCAGATACGCAGTATTTT.

Remarks on this clone: Different DNA sequences within this sample yield the same CDR3. This sequence joins TRBV7-9 and TRBJ2-2, with D possibly being TRBD2 (5 bases). V was shortened by 3 bases and J by 5 bases, with 7 bases between the two germline ends. The CDR3 is 13 amino acids. The V gene's germline CDR1 is SEHNR and CDR2 FQNEAQ (reference sequence). The CDR3 protein is CASSFGGTGELFF. For the CDR3, the DNA is TGTGCCAGCAGCTTTGGAGGTACCGGGGAGCTGTTTTTT.

The rearrangement joins TRBV7-2 to TRBJ2-7; the D gene could be TRBD1 or TRBD2 (5 bases each). Germline CDR1 reads SGHTA; CDR2 reads FQGNSA. Trimming took off 1 base at V and 4 bases at J, with 8 bases between the two ends. This CDR3 contains 13 residues. The chain's CDR3 is CASSLGGVYEQYF. CDR3 DNA sequence: TGTGCCAGCAGCTTAGGAGGGGTATACGAGCAGTACTTC.

CDR3 sequence (DNA): TGTGCCACAAACCAGGGCTCTGAAGCTTTCTTT. It yields the protein CATNQGSEAFF. The V call is TRBV6-1, the J call TRBJ1-1; D may be TRBD1 (5 bases). The V end lost 10 bases, the J end lost 6 bases, and 12 bases lay between the germline ends. This CDR3 is 11 amino acids long. Germline V CDR1 and CDR2: MNHNS, SASEGT.